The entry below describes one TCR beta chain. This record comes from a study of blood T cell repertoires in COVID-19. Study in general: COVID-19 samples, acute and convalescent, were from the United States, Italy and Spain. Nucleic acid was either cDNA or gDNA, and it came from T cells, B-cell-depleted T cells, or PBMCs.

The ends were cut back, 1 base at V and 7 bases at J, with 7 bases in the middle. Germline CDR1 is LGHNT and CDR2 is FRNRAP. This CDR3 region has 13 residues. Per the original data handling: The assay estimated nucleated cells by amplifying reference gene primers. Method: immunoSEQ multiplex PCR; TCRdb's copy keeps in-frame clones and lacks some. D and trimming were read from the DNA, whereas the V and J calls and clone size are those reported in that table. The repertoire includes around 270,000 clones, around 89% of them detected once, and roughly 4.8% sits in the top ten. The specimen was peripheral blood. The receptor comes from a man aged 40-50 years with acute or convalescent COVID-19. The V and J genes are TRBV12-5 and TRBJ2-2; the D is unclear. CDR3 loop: CASGLGVIGELFF. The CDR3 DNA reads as TGTGCTAGTGGTTTGGGAGTAATCGGGGAGCTGTTTTTT.